This T cell receptor beta chain was recorded in a study of CD8 T cells in Susac syndrome. Random hexamers served to reverse transcribe about 0.5 to 1 ug RNA. TCRdb used MiXCR to reprocess the immunoSEQ multiplex PCR reads, holding one entry per CDR3 protein. Among some 150,000 distinct CDR3 sequences listed, 95% to 96% were seen once. CDR3 length: 14 amino acids. Per germline, CDR1 LNHNV and CDR2 YYDKDF (reference sequence). V lost 3 bases and J 5 bases, leaving 13 bases between the germline ends. Sequencing of TCR beta was performed on blood CD8+ and CD4+ T cells. Purification of the CD8+ and CD4+ T cells relied on negative isolation, and TEMRA cells underwent FACS enrichment.

The chain links TRBV15 to TRBJ1-1; D remains unclear. This TCR was recovered from a human donor with multiple sclerosis. The sequencing input was CD8+ T cells from PBMCs. The chain's CDR3 is CATSRGLAATEAFF. For the CDR3, the DNA is TGTGCCACCAGCAGGGGATTAGCTGCGACTGAAGCTTTCTTT.